Here is one TCR beta chain with its context. What it binds is not known. V was clipped by 6 bases and J by 5 bases, with 16 bases between them. There are 14 residues in the CDR3. Germline V gene data show CDR1 as LGHNA and CDR2 as YNFKEQ. The data are from a study of shared clonotypes between healthy human individuals. Overall study context: CD4 naive and memory got three plates each, CD8 naive two, CD8 memory one.

General study results and limits: Clonotype sharing across a handful of donors was observed for 4% to 6.5% of naive CD4 clonotypes.

The repertoire was sequenced with immunoSEQ multiplex PCR; TCRdb's copy has only in-frame clones and lacks some. The sample contains some 1,100,000 clones, 75% to 80% of which appear only once. The receptor's source is a man aged 18 to 29 in good health. Some clones in this sample may be carry-over from other donors' samples. Sequencing was done on a sample of memory CD4+ T cells from PBMCs. Subset given: CD45RA-negative fraction. The chain carries TRBV4-2 and TRBJ2-5; D perhaps matches TRBD1 (6 bases). In nucleotides, the CDR3 is TGTGCCAGCAGTCCAGGGGTTTTAGGGGAGACCCAGTACTTC. Amino acid sequence: CASSPGVLGETQYF.